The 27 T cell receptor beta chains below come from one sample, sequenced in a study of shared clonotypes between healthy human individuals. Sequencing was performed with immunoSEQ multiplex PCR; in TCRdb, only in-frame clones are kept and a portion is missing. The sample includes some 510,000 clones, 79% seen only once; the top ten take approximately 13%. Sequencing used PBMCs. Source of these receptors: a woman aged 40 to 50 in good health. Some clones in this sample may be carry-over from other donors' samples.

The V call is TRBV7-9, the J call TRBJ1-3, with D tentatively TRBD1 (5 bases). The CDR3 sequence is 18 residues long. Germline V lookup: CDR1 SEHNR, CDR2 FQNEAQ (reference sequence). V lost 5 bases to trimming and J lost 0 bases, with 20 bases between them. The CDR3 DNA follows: TGTGCCAGCAGCAAAAGTAGGGGCATGGCAGTCTCTGGAAACACCATATATTTT. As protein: CASSKSRGMAVSGNTIYF.

DNA of the CDR3: TGTGCCAGCATCGGGTCGGGATACGAGCAGTACTTC. Encoded protein: CASIGSGYEQYF. The rearrangement joins TRBV2 to TRBJ2-7; tentative D call: TRBD2 (5 bases). Germline V gene lookup returns CDR1 SNHLY and CDR2 FYNNEI. The length of the CDR3 is 12 residues. Trimming took off 7 bases at V and 4 bases at J, with 11 bases between the two ends.

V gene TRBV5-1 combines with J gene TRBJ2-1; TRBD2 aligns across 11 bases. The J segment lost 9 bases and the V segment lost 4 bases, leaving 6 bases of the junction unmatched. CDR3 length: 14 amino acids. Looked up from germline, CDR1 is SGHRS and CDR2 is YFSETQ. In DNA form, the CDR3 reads TGCGCCAGCAGCCCTACTAGCGGGAGTTCTGAGCAGTTCTTC. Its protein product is CASSPTSGSSEQFF.

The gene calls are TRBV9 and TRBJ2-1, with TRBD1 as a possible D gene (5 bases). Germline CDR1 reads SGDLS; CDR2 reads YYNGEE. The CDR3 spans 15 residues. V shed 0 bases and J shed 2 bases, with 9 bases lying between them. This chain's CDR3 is CASSVEQDTYNEQFF. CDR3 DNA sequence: TGTGCCAGCAGCGTAGAACAGGACACCTACAATGAGCAGTTCTTC. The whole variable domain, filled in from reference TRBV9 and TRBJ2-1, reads DSGVTQTPKHLITATGQRVTLRCSPRSGDLSVYWYQQSLDQGLQFLIQYYNGEERAKGNILERFSAQQFPDLHSELNLSSLELGDSALYFCASSVEQDTYNEQFFGPGTRLTVL.

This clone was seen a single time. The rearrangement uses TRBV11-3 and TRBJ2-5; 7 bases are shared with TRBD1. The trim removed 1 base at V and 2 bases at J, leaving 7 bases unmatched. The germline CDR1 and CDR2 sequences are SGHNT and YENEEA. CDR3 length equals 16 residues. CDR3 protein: CASSLGSVRGQETQYF. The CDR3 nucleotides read TGTGCCAGCAGCTTAGGATCGGTCAGGGGGCAAGAGACCCAGTACTTC.

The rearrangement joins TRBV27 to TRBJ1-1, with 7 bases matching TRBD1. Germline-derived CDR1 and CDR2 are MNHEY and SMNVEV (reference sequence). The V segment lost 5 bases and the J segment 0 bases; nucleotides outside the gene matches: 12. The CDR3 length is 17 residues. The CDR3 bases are TGTGCCAGCAGTGCTACAGGGGTTATAAGAGTGAACACTGAAGCTTTCTTT. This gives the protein CASSATGVIRVNTEAFF.

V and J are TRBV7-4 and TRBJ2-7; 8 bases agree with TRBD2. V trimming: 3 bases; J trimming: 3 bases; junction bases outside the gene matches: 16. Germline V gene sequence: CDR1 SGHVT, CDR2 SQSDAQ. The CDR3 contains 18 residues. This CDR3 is CASSFLAGRSLGNYEQYF. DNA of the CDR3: TGTGCCAGCAGCTTTTTAGCGGGACGAAGCCTAGGGAACTACGAGCAGTACTTC.

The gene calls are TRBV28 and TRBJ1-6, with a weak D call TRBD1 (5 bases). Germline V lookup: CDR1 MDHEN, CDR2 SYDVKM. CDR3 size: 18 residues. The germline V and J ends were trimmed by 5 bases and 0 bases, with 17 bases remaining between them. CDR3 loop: CASSVRDGLGSYNSPLHF. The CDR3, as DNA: TGTGCCAGCAGTGTAAGGGACGGATTGGGCTCCTATAATTCACCCCTCCACTTT.

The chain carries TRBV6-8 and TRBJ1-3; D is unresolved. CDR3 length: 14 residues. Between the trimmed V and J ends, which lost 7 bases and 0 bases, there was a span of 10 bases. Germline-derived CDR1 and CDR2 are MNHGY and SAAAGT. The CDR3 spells CASKPGSSGNTIYF. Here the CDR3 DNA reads TGTGCCAGCAAGCCGGGATCCTCTGGAAACACCATATATTTT.

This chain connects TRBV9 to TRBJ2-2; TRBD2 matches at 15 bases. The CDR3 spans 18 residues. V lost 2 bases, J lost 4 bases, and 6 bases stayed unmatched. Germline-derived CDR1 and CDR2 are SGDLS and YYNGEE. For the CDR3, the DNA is TGTGCCAGCAGCGTCCCGGGGACTAGCGGGAGGAGCACCGGGGAGCTGTTTTTT. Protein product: CASSVPGTSGRSTGELFF.

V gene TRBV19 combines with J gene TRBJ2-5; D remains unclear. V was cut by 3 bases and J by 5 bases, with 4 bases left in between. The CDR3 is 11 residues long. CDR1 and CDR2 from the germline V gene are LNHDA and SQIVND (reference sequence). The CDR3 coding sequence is TGTGCCAGTAGTATGATGGAGACCCAGTACTTC. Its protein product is CASSMMETQYF.

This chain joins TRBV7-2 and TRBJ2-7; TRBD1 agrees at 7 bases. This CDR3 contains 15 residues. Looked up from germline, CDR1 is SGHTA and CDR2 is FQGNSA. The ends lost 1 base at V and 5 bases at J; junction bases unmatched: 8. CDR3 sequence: CASSLGGSGGHEQYF. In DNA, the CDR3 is TGTGCCAGCAGCTTAGGCGGCTCAGGGGGTCACGAGCAGTACTTC.

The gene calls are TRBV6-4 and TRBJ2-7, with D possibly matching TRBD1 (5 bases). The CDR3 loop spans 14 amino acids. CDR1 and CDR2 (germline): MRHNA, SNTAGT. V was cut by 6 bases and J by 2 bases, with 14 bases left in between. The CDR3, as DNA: TGTGCCAGCAGCCGACAGCGCACAGCCTACGAGCAGTACTTC. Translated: CASSRQRTAYEQYF.

CDR3 amino acids: CASRPGGTGGYEQYF. DNA for the CDR3: TGTGCCAGCAGACCAGGGGGGACAGGGGGCTACGAGCAGTACTTC. The chain uses TRBV7-8 and TRBJ2-7; TRBD1 aligns across 11 bases. Germline CDR1 is SGHVS and CDR2 is FQNEAQ. The junction had 7 bases not matched to a gene; V was cut back by 6 bases and J by 3 bases. The CDR3 totals 15 residues.

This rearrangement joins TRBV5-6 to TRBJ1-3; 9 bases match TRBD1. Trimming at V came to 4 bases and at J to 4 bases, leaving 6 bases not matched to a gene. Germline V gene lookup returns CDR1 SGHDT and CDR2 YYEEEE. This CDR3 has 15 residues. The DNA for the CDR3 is TGTGCCAGCAGCGTTGGACAGGGGAGCGGAAACACCATATATTTT. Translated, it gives CASSVGQGSGNTIYF.

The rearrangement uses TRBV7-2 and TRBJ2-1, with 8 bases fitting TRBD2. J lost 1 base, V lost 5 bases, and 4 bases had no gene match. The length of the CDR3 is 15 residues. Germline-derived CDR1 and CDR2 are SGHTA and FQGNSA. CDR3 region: CASSPPGGSYNEQFF. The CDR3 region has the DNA TGTGCCAGCAGCCCCCCGGGGGGGTCCTACAATGAGCAGTTCTTC.

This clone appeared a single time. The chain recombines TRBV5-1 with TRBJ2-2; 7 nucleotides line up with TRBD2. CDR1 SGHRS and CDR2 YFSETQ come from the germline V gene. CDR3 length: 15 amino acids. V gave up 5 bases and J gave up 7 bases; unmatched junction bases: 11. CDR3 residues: CASSPGRMHDGELFF. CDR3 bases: TGCGCCAGCAGTCCCGGGAGGATGCATGACGGGGAGCTGTTTTTT.

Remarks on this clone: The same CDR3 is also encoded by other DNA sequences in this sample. CDR3 in amino acids: CASNTRTYEQYF. DNA for the CDR3: TGTGCCAGCAATACCCGGACCTACGAGCAGTACTTC. The genes are TRBV6-1 and TRBJ2-7; D is uncertain. The germline V gene encodes CDR1 MNHNS and CDR2 SASEGT. The CDR3 totals 12 residues. Between the trimmed V and J ends, which lost 7 bases and 2 bases, there was a span of 9 bases.

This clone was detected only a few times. The CDR3 region has the DNA TGTGCCAGTAGTATACCGGGAATGAACACTGAAGCTTTCTTT. This codes for CASSIPGMNTEAFF. V usage is TRBV19 and J usage is TRBJ1-1; D remains ambiguous. This CDR3 is 14 amino acids long. The V end was cut by 2 bases, the J end by 0 bases, with 7 bases between. Germline V gives CDR1 LNHDA, CDR2 SQIVND (reference sequence).

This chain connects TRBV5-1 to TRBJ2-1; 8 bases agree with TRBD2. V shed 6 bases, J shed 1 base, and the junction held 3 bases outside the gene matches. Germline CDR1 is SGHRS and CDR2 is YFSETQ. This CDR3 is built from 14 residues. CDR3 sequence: CASTREGSYNEQFF. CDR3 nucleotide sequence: TGCGCCAGCACCCGGGAGGGTTCCTACAATGAGCAGTTCTTC.

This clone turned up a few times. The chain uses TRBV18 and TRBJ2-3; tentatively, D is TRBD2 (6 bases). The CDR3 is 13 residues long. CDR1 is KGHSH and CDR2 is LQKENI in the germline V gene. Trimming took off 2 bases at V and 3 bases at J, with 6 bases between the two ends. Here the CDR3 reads CASSPGRTDTQYF. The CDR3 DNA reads TGTGCCAGCTCACCAGGGAGGACAGATACGCAGTATTTT.

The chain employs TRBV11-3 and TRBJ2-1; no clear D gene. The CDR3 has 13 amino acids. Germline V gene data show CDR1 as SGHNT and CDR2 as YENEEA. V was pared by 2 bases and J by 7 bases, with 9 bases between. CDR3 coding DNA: TGTGCCAGCAGCTTAACCGTTTGGAATGAGCAGTTCTTC. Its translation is CASSLTVWNEQFF.

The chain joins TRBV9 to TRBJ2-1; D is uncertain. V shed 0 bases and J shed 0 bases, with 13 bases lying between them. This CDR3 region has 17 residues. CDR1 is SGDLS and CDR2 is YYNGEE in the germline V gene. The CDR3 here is CASSVVPEVVSYNEQFF. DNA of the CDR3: TGTGCCAGCAGCGTAGTGCCCGAAGTGGTCTCCTACAATGAGCAGTTCTTC. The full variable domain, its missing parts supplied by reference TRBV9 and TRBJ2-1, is DSGVTQTPKHLITATGQRVTLRCSPRSGDLSVYWYQQSLDQGLQFLIQYYNGEERAKGNILERFSAQQFPDLHSELNLSSLELGDSALYFCASSVVPEVVSYNEQFFGPGTRLTVL.

The CDR3 sequence: CASRTGTSGMEDNEQFF. CDR3 nucleotide sequence: TGTGCCAGCCGAACCGGGACTAGCGGGATGGAGGATAATGAGCAGTTCTTC. The rearrangement joins TRBV9 to TRBJ2-1; 13 nucleotides align to TRBD2. Germline lookup yields CDR1 SGDLS and CDR2 YYNGEE. V lost 7 bases to trimming and J lost 7 bases; unmatched junction nucleotides: 14. The CDR3 is 17 amino acids. The full variable domain, with the rest looked up from reference TRBV9 and TRBJ2-1, is DSGVTQTPKHLITATGQRVTLRCSPRSGDLSVYWYQQSLDQGLQFLIQYYNGEERAKGNILERFSAQQFPDLHSELNLSSLELGDSALYFCASRTGTSGMEDNEQFFGPGTRLTVL.

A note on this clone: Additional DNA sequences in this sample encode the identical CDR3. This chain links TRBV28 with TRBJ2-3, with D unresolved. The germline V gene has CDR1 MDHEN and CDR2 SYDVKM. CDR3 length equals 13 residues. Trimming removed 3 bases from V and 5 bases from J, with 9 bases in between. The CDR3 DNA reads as TGTGCCAGCAGTTTTGGCGGCGGAGATACGCAGTATTTT. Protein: CASSFGGGDTQYF.

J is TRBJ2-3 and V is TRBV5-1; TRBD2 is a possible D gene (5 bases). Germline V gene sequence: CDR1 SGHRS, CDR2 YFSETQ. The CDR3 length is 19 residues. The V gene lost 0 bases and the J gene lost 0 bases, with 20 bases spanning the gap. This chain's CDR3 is CASSLAAGQAGKSTDTQYF. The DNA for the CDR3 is TGCGCCAGCAGCTTGGCCGCGGGCCAGGCCGGAAAGAGCACAGATACGCAGTATTTT.

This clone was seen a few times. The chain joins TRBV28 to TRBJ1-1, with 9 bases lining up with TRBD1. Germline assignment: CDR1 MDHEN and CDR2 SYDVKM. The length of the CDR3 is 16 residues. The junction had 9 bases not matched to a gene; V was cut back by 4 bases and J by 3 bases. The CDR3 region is CASSSLQGAFYTEAFF. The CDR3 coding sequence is TGTGCCAGCAGTTCGCTACAGGGGGCGTTTTACACTGAAGCTTTCTTT.